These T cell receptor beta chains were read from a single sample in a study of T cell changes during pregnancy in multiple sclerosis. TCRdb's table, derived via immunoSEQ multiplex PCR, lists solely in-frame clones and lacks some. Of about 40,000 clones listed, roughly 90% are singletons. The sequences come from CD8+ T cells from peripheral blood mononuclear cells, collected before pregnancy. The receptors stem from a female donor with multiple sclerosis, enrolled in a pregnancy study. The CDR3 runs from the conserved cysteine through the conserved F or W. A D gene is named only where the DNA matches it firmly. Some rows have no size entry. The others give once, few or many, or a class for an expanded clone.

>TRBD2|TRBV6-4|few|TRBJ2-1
CASSDSAGTNNEQFF
TGTGCCAGCAGTGACTCAGCGGGAACTAACAATGAGCAGTTCTTC
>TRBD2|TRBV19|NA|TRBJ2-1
CASTGGKGQNYNEQFF
TGTGCCAGTACGGGAGGGAAAGGGCAAAACTACAATGAGCAGTTCTTC
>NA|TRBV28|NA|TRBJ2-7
CASSPGNYYEQYF
TGTGCCAGCAGTCCTGGTAACTACTACGAGCAGTACTTC
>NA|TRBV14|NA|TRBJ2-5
CASSRARVGETQYF
TGTGCCAGCAGCCGGGCGAGGGTTGGAGAGACCCAGTACTTC
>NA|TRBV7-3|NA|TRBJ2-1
CASSSRAGLYNEQFF
TGTGCCAGCAGCTCCCGTGCGGGACTCTACAATGAGCAGTTCTTC
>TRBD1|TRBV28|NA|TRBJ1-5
CASSIPGQPIRGNQPQHF
TGTGCCAGCAGTATACCGGGACAGCCAATTCGGGGCAATCAGCCCCAGCATTTT
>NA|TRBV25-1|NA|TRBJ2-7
CASSELSRDEQYF
TGTGCCAGCAGTGAACTGTCCAGGGACGAGCAGTACTTC
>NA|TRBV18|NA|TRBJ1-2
CASDPTGDRTLYGYTF
TGTGCCAGCGACCCTACAGGCGATAGAACCCTCTATGGCTACACCTTC
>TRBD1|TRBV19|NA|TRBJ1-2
CASSMGQGINYGYTF
TGTGCCAGTAGTATGGGACAGGGGATAAACTATGGCTACACCTTC
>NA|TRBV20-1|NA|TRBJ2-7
CSAGANEQYF
TGCAGTGCTGGAGCCAACGAGCAGTACTTC
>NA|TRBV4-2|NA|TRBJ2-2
CASSHPEGDRGGELFF
TGTGCCAGCAGCCACCCAGAAGGAGACCGTGGCGGGGAGCTGTTTTTT
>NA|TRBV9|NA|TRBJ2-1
CASSVDAGTYNEQFF
TGTGCCAGCAGCGTAGATGCGGGAACCTACAATGAGCAGTTCTTC
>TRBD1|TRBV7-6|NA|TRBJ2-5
CASSNPRTGSHQETQYF
TGTGCCAGCAGCAACCCCCGGACAGGGTCCCACCAAGAGACCCAGTACTTC
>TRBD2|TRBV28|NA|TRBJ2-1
CASSFHGTGTSGSPLNEQFF
TGTGCCAGCAGTTTTCACGGAACCGGGACTAGCGGGAGCCCCCTCAATGAGCAGTTCTTC
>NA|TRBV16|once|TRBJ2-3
CASSQWTVTDTQYF
TGTGCCAGCAGCCAATGGACAGTGACAGATACGCAGTATTTT